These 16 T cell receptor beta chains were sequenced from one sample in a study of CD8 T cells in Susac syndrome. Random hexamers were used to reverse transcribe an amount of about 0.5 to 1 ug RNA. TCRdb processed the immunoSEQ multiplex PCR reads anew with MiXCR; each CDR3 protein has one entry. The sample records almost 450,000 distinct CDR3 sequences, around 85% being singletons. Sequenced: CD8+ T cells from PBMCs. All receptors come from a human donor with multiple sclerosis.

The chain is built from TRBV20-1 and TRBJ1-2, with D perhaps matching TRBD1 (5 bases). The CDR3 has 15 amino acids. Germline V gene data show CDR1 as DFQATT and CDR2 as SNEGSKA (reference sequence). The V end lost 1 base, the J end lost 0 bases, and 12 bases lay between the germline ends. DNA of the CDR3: TGCAGTGCTAGAGCTGGGACGGAAGCTAACTATGGCTACACCTTC. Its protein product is CSARAGTEANYGYTF.

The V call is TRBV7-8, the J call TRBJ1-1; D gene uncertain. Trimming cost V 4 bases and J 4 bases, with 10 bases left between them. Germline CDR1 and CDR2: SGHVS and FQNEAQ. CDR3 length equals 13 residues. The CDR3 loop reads CASSSPRGTEAFF. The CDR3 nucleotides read TGTGCCAGCAGCTCCCCAAGAGGCACTGAAGCTTTCTTT.

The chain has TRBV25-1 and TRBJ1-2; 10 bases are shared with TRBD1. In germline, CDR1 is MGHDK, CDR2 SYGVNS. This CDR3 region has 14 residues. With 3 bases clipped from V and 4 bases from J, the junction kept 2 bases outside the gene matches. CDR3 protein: CASSDRTGGYGYTF. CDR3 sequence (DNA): TGTGCCAGCAGTGATAGGACAGGGGGCTATGGCTACACCTTC.

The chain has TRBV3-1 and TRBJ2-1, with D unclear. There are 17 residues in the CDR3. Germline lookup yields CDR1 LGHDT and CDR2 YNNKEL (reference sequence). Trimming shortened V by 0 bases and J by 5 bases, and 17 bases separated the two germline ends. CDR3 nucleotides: TGTGCCAGCAGCCAAGATATAGAGTTCTCCGTAAACAATGAGCAGTTCTTC. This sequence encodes CASSQDIEFSVNNEQFF.

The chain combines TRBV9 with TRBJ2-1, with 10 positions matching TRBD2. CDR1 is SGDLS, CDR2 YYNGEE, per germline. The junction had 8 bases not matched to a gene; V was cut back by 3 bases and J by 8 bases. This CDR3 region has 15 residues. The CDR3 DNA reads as TGTGCCAGCAGCGGTCTAGCGGGAGAAATCGATGAGCAGTTCTTC. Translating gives CASSGLAGEIDEQFF.

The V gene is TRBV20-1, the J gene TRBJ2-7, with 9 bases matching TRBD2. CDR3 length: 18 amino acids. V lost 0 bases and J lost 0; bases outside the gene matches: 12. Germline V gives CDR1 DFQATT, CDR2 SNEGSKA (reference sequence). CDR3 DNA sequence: TGCAGTGCTAGAGATTCTGGAGCGGGGGGATCATTCTCCTACGAGCAGTACTTC. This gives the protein CSARDSGAGGSFSYEQYF.

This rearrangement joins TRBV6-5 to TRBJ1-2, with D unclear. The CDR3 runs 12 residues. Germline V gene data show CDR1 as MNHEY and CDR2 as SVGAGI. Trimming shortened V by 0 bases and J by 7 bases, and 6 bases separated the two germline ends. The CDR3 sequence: CASSYSGVGYTF. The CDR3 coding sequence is TGTGCCAGCAGTTACTCCGGGGTTGGCTACACCTTC.

As DNA, the CDR3 is TGTGCCAGCAGAATGGGACAGGGGGCTAACAATGAGCAGTTCTTC. Encoded protein: CASRMGQGANNEQFF. V gene TRBV27 combines with J gene TRBJ2-1, with 12 bases fitting TRBD1. V lost 6 bases to trimming and J lost 5 bases; unmatched junction nucleotides: 5. The CDR3 loop spans 15 amino acids. Germline CDR1 and CDR2: MNHEY and SMNVEV (reference sequence).

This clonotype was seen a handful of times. CDR3 in amino acids: CASSEQLAANYGYTF. The CDR3 nucleotides read TGTGCCAGCAGTGAACAGCTAGCAGCTAACTATGGCTACACCTTC. The chain has TRBV6-1 and TRBJ1-2, with unresolved D. V lost 2 bases, J lost 0 bases, and 10 bases lay in between. The CDR3 consists of 15 residues. Germline assignment: CDR1 MNHNS and CDR2 SASEGT.

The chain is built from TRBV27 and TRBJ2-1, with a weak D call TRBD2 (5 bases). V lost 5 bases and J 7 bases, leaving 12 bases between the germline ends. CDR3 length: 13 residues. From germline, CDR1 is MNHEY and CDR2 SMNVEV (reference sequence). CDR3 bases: TGTGCCAGCAGTCTCGGACTCAGGAATGAGCAGTTCTTC. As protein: CASSLGLRNEQFF.

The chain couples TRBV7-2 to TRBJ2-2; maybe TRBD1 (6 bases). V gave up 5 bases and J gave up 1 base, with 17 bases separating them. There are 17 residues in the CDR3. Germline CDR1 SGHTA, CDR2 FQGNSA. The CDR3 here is CASSRDKIKLNTGELFF. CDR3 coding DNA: TGTGCCAGCAGCCGGGACAAGATTAAGTTGAACACCGGGGAGCTGTTTTTT. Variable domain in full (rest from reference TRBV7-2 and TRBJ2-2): GAGVSQSPSNKVTEKGKDVELRCDPISGHTALYWYRQSLGQGLEFLIYFQGNSAPDKSGLPSDRFSAERTGGSVSTLTIQRTQQEDSAVYLCASSRDKIKLNTGELFFGEGSRLTVL.

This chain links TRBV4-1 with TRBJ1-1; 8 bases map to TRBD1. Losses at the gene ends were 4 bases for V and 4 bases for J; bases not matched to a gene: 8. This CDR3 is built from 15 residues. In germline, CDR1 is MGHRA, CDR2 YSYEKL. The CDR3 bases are TGCGCCAGCAGCCCGGCGGACAGGGAGGGCACTGAAGCTTTCTTT. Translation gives CASSPADREGTEAFF.

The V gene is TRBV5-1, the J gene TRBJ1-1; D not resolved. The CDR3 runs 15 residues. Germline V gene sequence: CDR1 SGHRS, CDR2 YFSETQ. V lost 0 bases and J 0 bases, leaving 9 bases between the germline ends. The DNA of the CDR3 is TGCGCCAGCAGCTTGGCCCAGTCCATGAACACTGAAGCTTTCTTT. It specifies CASSLAQSMNTEAFF.

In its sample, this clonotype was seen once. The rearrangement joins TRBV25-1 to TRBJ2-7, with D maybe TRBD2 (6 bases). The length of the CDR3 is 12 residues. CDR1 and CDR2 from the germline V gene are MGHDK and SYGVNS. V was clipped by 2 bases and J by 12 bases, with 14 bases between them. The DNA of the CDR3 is TGTGCCAGCAGTGAAGGAGGGGACCCGGGGTACTTC. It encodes CASSEGGDPGYF.

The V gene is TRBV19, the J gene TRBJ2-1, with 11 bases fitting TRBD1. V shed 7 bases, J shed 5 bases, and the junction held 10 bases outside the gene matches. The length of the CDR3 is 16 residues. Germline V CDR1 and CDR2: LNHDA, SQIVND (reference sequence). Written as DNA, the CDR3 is TGTGCCAGTACTTATCTTCCGGGACAGGGGGACAATGAGCAGTTCTTC. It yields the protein CASTYLPGQGDNEQFF.

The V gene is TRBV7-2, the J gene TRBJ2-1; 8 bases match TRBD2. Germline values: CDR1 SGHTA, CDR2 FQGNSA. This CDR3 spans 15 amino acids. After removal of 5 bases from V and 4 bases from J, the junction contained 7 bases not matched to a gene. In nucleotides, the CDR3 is TGTGCCAGCAGCCAAGGCGGGGGGCCTTACAATGAGCAGTTCTTC. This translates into CASSQGGGPYNEQFF.